These 5 T cell receptor beta chains share one sample of origin, sequenced in a study of vaccination and CD4 T cells after COVID-19 (dated by TCRdb to between 2020 and 2023). Antigens of these TCRs are unknown. The library came from PCR. These reads were obtained on an Illumina iSeq 100. TCR sequencing of DNA from cultured CD4+ T cells used the Oncomine TCR Beta short-read assay at the Johns Hopkins FTIC core. The public sequencing data were trimmed at Q25 with fastp and processed into clonotypes with MiXCR by TCRdb, which kept only in-frame beta chains. CDR3 protein sequences are deduplicated, and each keeps its most common genes and DNA. The sample contains approximately 8,800 distinct CDR3 sequences, around 64% of them found a single time. The ten largest make up about a third of the sample. In light of the paper, this sample's treatment or condition label describes: roughly nine-day PBMC culture with coronavirus spike peptide pools or control peptides (ViraFEST assay).

Sequencing was carried out using CD4+ T cells from blood, cultured in vitro. All receptors derive from a human donor who had recovered from COVID-19.

The chain is built from TRBV6-2 or TRBV6-3 and TRBJ2-6; D is possibly TRBD1 (6 bases). In germline, CDR1 is MNHEY, CDR2 SVGEGT. Trimming shortened V by 8 bases and J by 4 bases, and 15 bases separated the two germline ends. This CDR3 has 15 residues. The CDR3 loop reads CASGIQGQGANVLTF. CDR3 nucleotides: TGTGCCAGCGGCATACAGGGACAAGGGGCCAACGTCCTGACTTTC.

The chain combines TRBV10-1 with TRBJ1-2; maybe TRBD1 (6 bases). The germline CDR1 and CDR2 sequences are WNHNN and SYGVQD (reference sequence). Between the trimmed V and J ends, which lost 0 bases and 6 bases, there was a span of 11 bases. This CDR3 is built from 14 residues. DNA for the CDR3: TGCGCCAGCAGTGAGTCGGGACACCCCCATGGCTACACCTTC. Its protein product is CASSESGHPHGYTF.

There are a few counts of this clonotype. The V call is TRBV20-1, the J call TRBJ2-7; a weak D match, TRBD1 (5 bases). CDR3 length equals 14 residues. In germline, CDR1 is DFQATT, CDR2 SNEGSKA (reference sequence). Trimming cost V 8 bases and J 1 base, with 18 bases left between them. The CDR3, as DNA: TGCAGTTGTACAGGACCCCTGGGATCCTACGAGCAGTACTTC. Its protein product is CSCTGPLGSYEQYF.

This clonotype occurred once. The rearrangement uses TRBV11-3 and TRBJ2-5, with TRBD1 identical over 8 bases. The CDR3 runs 17 residues. V was pared by 0 bases and J by 2 bases, with 8 bases of the junction left unmatched. Germline CDR1 and CDR2: SGHNT and YENEEA. The CDR3 DNA reads TGTGCCAGCAGCTTAGATTGGGCGACAGGGGATCAAGAGACCCAGTACTTC. Protein sequence: CASSLDWATGDQETQYF.

J is TRBJ1-6 and V is TRBV2; no reliable D call. Germline CDR1 is SNHLY and CDR2 is FYNNEI. The CDR3 is 13 amino acids. Trimming removed 8 bases from V and 3 bases from J, with 8 bases in between. The CDR3 DNA sequence: TGTGCCAGCCGGCTGGACTATAATTCACCCCTCCACTTT. Protein sequence: CASRLDYNSPLHF.